This T cell receptor beta chain is drawn from a study of blood T cell repertoires in COVID-19. Study details: The origin of the acute and convalescent COVID-19 samples was the United States, Italy and Spain.

Authors' methods: Quantification of nucleated cells was approximated via reference gene primer amplification. Sequencing was performed with immunoSEQ multiplex PCR; in TCRdb, only in-frame clones are kept and a portion is missing. V, J and clone size derive from that table, while D and trimming were established from the DNA sequence. The sample holds approximately 110,000 clones, roughly 69% seen once. Germline assignment: CDR1 MNHEY and CDR2 SVGEGT. Between the trimmed V and J ends, which lost 6 bases and 7 bases, there was a span of 19 bases. This CDR3 spans 15 amino acids. Only a few counts were recorded for this clone.

Sequencing was carried out using peripheral blood. The J gene is TRBJ1-5, the V gene TRBV6-2 or TRBV6-3; D uncertain. This TCR was recovered from a man older than 75 with acute or convalescent COVID-19. CDR3 protein: CASSSAREVGQPQHF. Written as DNA, the CDR3 is TGTGCCAGCAGCTCTGCTAGGGAGGTCGGCCAGCCCCAGCATTTT.